The rows below give T cell receptor beta chains drawn from one sample of a study of blood T cell repertoires in COVID-19. The repertoire was sequenced with immunoSEQ multiplex PCR; TCRdb's copy has only in-frame clones and lacks some. The table has approximately 86,000 clones, approximately 86% seen once. The sample was peripheral blood. Receptors originate from a man aged 50 to 60 with acute or convalescent COVID-19. CDR3s include the opening cysteine and the closing phenylalanine or tryptophan. D genes are given only for firm matches. Not every row has a clone size; where given, it reads once, few, many or a size class.

d_call,j_call,v_call,clone_size,cdr3_aa,cdr3_nt
-,TRBJ1-2,TRBV19,-,CASSIVRPQGRSYGYTF,TGTGCCAGTAGTATAGTCCGGCCACAGGGAAGATCCTATGGCTACACCTTC
TRBD2,TRBJ2-3,TRBV6-6,-,CASSSGGTMDTQYF,TGTGCCAGCAGTAGCGGGGGGACCATGGATACGCAGTATTTT
-,TRBJ2-1,TRBV15,-,CATSRNIENEQFF,TGTGCCACCAGCAGGAACATCGAAAATGAGCAGTTCTTC
TRBD1,TRBJ2-5,TRBV20-1,-,CSASARQGRMETQYF,TGCAGTGCTAGTGCCCGACAGGGGAGGATGGAGACCCAGTACTTC
TRBD2,TRBJ2-7,TRBV9,-,CASSVGGGSPNEQYF,TGTGCCAGCAGCGTAGGTGGCGGGAGCCCAAACGAGCAGTACTTC
-,TRBJ1-3,TRBV2,-,CASSDRGGSGNTIYF,TGTGCCAGCAGTGACCGAGGGGGTAGTGGAAACACCATATATTTT
TRBD1,TRBJ1-4,TRBV28,-,CATSGQGVVEKLFF,TGTGCCACCTCGGGACAGGGGGTTGTGGAAAAACTGTTTTTT
-,TRBJ1-2,TRBV24-1,few,CATSEPTVAYGYTF,TGTGCCACCAGTGAACCGACAGTCGCCTATGGCTACACCTTC
-,TRBJ2-1,TRBV24-1,-,CATSDTPTKYNEQFF,TGTGCCACCAGTGATACCCCCACTAAGTACAATGAGCAGTTCTTC
-,TRBJ2-2,TRBV7-2,-,CASSLAGANTGELFF,TGTGCCAGCAGCTTAGCGGGCGCGAACACCGGGGAGCTGTTTTTT
-,TRBJ2-7,TRBV29-1,-,CSVCYPESSYEQYF,TGCAGCGTTTGTTACCCCGAGTCCTCCTACGAGCAGTACTTC
TRBD1,TRBJ1-5,TRBV24-1,-,CATSDRTGGYNQPQHF,TGTGCCACCAGTGACCGTACAGGGGGCTACAATCAGCCCCAGCATTTT
TRBD1,TRBJ2-2,TRBV5-1,-,CASSTGTGDTGELFF,TGCGCCAGCAGCACTGGGACAGGGGACACCGGGGAGCTGTTTTTT
TRBD2,TRBJ2-7,TRBV6-5,once,CASRVAGHSYEQYF,TGTGCCAGCAGGGTAGCGGGCCACTCCTACGAGCAGTACTTC
-,TRBJ2-1,TRBV4-1,-,CASSLQDRHNEQFF,TGCGCCAGCAGCCTACAGGACAGACACAATGAGCAGTTCTTC
-,TRBJ1-6,TRBV5-1,-,CASSSTGIGYSPLHF,TGCGCCAGCAGCTCAACAGGGATTGGGTACTCACCCCTCCACTTT
TRBD2,TRBJ2-7,TRBV9,-,CASSVGLADTYEQYF,TGTGCCAGCAGCGTAGGACTAGCAGACACCTACGAGCAGTACTTC
-,TRBJ2-5,TRBV14,-,CASSQGRVYQETQYF,TGTGCCAGCAGCCAAGGGAGGGTGTACCAAGAGACCCAGTACTTC
-,TRBJ1-2,TRBV11-2,-,CASSLDPGEYDGYTF,TGTGCCAGCAGCTTAGACCCAGGGGAATACGATGGCTACACCTTC
TRBD1,TRBJ1-1,TRBV27,-,CASSSPGQGVYTEAFF,TGTGCCAGCAGTTCCCCGGGACAGGGGGTCTACACTGAAGCTTTCTTT
-,TRBJ2-7,TRBV28,-,CASRGSGGTYEQYF,TGTGCCAGCAGAGGGTCAGGGGGGACCTACGAGCAGTACTTC
TRBD1,TRBJ1-4,TRBV6-1,-,CASSEATGGRGSNEKLFF,TGTGCCAGCAGTGAAGCCACCGGGGGCAGGGGGTCTAATGAAAAACTGTTTTTT
-,TRBJ1-4,TRBV5-6,-,CASSFRGGYEKLFF,TGTGCCAGCAGCTTCCGGGGGGGCTATGAAAAACTGTTTTTT
-,TRBJ2-7,TRBV4-3,-,CASSQNTGSYSYEQYF,TGCGCCAGCAGCCAAAATACAGGGTCCTACTCCTACGAGCAGTACTTC
TRBD2,TRBJ2-7,TRBV7-2,few,CASSLEAGPRYEQYF,TGTGCCAGCAGCTTAGAAGCGGGACCAAGGTACGAGCAGTACTTC
TRBD1,TRBJ2-6,TRBV7-9,-,CASSTGALSGANVLTF,TGTGCCAGCAGCACAGGGGCGCTCTCTGGGGCCAACGTCCTGACTTTC
-,TRBJ1-5,TRBV6-1,few,CASSELDSNQPQHF,TGTGCCAGCAGTGAACTAGATAGCAATCAGCCCCAGCATTTT
-,TRBJ1-6,TRBV20-1,-,CSASGGRDSPLHF,TGCAGTGCTAGTGGGGGGCGAGATTCACCCCTCCACTTT
-,TRBJ2-7,TRBV7-2,once,CASSEGRGEQYF,TGTGCCAGCAGCGAGGGGCGGGGCGAGCAGTACTTC
-,TRBJ2-7,TRBV3-1/TRBV3-2,-,CASSQGWPSYEQYF,TGTGCCAGCAGCCAAGGATGGCCTAGCTACGAGCAGTACTTC
-,TRBJ2-1,TRBV6-4,few,CATGFGWGDPLNEQFF,TGTGCCACCGGATTTGGTTGGGGCGATCCCCTCAATGAGCAGTTCTTC
-,TRBJ2-7,TRBV18,-,CASSASRRYEQYF,TGTGCCAGCTCAGCGTCGAGGAGATACGAGCAGTACTTC
-,TRBJ2-5,TRBV10-2,once,CASSEEGRETQYF,TGCGCCAGCAGTGAAGAGGGCAGAGAGACCCAGTACTTC
TRBD1,TRBJ2-3,TRBV3-1/TRBV3-2,-,CASSQTRGQPHGTDTQYF,TGTGCCAGCAGCCAAACCAGGGGGCAACCTCACGGCACAGATACGCAGTATTTT
-,TRBJ2-7,TRBV18,-,CASSPNGLQNSYEQYF,TGTGCCAGCTCCCCTAATGGGTTACAGAACTCCTACGAGCAGTACTTC
-,TRBJ1-3,TRBV4-2,-,CASSQAGEGNSGNTIYF,TGTGCCAGCAGCCAAGCTGGGGAGGGCAACTCTGGAAACACCATATATTTT
-,TRBJ1-2,TRBV7-8,-,CASSLVATNYGYTF,TGTGCCAGCAGCTTGGTAGCTACTAACTATGGCTACACCTTC
-,TRBJ2-1,TRBV10-3,-,CAISESPFRRGEQFF,TGTGCCATCAGTGAGTCGCCGTTTCGGCGCGGTGAGCAGTTCTTC
-,TRBJ1-1,TRBV11-2,-,CASSLDPGRSTEAFF,TGTGCCAGCAGCTTAGACCCAGGGAGGTCCACTGAAGCTTTCTTT
-,TRBJ2-5,TRBV21-1,-,CASSTGEGTQYF,TGTGCCAGCAGCACAGGGGAGGGGACCCAGTACTTC
TRBD1,TRBJ1-2,TRBV6-2/TRBV6-3,-,CASSYSGTGVGYTF,TGTGCCAGCAGTTACTCCGGGACAGGGGTCGGCTACACCTTC
TRBD1,TRBJ1-6,TRBV6-2/TRBV6-3,few,CASSKGQGSSPLHF,TGTGCCAGCAGTAAAGGACAGGGCAGTTCACCCCTCCACTTT
-,TRBJ2-7,TRBV6-2/TRBV6-3,-,CASSADSIVGQYF,TGTGCCAGCAGTGCGGACAGTATCGTAGGGCAGTACTTC
TRBD1,TRBJ2-1,TRBV19,-,CASSTSGQVSNEQFF,TGTGCCAGTAGTACATCGGGACAGGTGTCCAATGAGCAGTTCTTC
-,TRBJ2-7,TRBV7-2,once,CASSRVVVNPEQYF,TGTGCCAGCAGCAGAGTAGTGGTCAATCCAGAGCAGTACTTC
TRBD1,TRBJ1-2,TRBV28,many,CASSLPGQGAKSYGYTF,TGTGCCAGCAGTTTGCCGGGACAGGGGGCGAAAAGCTATGGCTACACCTTC
TRBD2,TRBJ2-7,TRBV19,-,CASSTSGLAQVYEQYF,TGTGCCAGTAGTACGTCGGGACTAGCGCAAGTCTACGAGCAGTACTTC
-,TRBJ2-3,TRBV5-1,-,CATRGHRTDTQYF,TGCGCCACCCGGGGACATCGCACAGATACGCAGTATTTT
-,TRBJ2-4,TRBV11-1,-,CASSLGGEVNIQYF,TGTGCCAGCAGCTTAGGGGGGGAGGTGAACATTCAGTACTTC
TRBD1,TRBJ2-5,TRBV7-2,-,CASSPWGPTGFGETQYF,TGTGCCAGCAGCCCGTGGGGCCCGACAGGGTTTGGGGAGACCCAGTACTTC
TRBD1,TRBJ1-1,TRBV18,-,CASSPTLDRGKNTEAFF,TGTGCCAGCTCACCCACCCTCGACAGGGGTAAGAACACTGAAGCTTTCTTT
TRBD2,TRBJ2-2,TRBV4-1,once,CASSPSGRKNTGELFF,TGCGCCAGCAGCCCAAGCGGGAGGAAGAACACCGGGGAGCTGTTTTTT
-,TRBJ2-3,TRBV7-3,-,CASSSGLWDTQYF,TGTGCCAGCAGCTCAGGACTGTGGGATACGCAGTATTTT
TRBD1,TRBJ1-2,TRBV6-1,-,CASSEEDGRQGVGYGYTF,TGTGCCAGCAGTGAAGAGGATGGGAGACAGGGTGTCGGCTATGGCTACACCTTC
-,TRBJ1-5,TRBV5-8,-,CASSLGPGKPQHF,TGTGCCAGCAGCTTGGGTCCAGGGAAGCCCCAGCATTTT